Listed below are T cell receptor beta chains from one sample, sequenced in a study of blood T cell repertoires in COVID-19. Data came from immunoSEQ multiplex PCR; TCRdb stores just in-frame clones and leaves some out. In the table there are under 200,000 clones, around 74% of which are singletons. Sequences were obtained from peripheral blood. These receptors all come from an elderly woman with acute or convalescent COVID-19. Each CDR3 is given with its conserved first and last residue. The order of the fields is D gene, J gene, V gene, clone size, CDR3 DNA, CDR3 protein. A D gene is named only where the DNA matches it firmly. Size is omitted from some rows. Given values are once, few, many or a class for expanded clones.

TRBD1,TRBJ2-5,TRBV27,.,TGTGCCAGCGGCGCGGACAGGGGTGAGACCCAGTACTTC,CASGADRGETQYF
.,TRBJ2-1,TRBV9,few,TGTGCCAGCAGCGATAGCTCCTACAATGAGCAGTTCTTC,CASSDSSYNEQFF
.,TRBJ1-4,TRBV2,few,TGTGCCAGCAGTGACCAGGGGGAAAAACTGTTTTTT,CASSDQGEKLFF
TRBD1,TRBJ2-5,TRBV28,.,TGTGCCAGCAGGTACCGGGACAGGGGAAAAGAGACCCAGTACTTC,CASRYRDRGKETQYF
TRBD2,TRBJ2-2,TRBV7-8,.,TGTGCCAGCAGCTTATTAGCGGGAGGGCCCGGGGAGCTGTTTTTT,CASSLLAGGPGELFF
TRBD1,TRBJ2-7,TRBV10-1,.,TGCGCCAGCAGCGAGGGACAGACGCTTAAGCAGTACTTC,CASSEGQTLKQYF
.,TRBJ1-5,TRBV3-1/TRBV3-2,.,TGTGCCAGCAGCCAAGGTACAGGGCCCCAGCATTTT,CASSQGTGPQHF
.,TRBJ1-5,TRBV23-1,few,TGCGCCAGCAGTCATCCGGCCCAGCATTTT,CASSHPAQHF
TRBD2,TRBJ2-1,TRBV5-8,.,TGTGCCAGCAGCTCAGACATAGCGGGGTACAATGAGCAGTTCTTC,CASSSDIAGYNEQFF
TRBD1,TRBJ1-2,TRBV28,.,TGTGCCAGCAGTTCAGGCAGGGGGCGCGACTATGGCTACACCTTC,CASSSGRGRDYGYTF
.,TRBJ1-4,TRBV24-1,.,TGTGCCACCAGTGACCCCGGGACAAGTAGCGAAAAACTGTTTTTT,CATSDPGTSSEKLFF
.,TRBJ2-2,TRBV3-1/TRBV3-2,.,TGTGCCAGCAGCGGCAGCGGGTCGAACACCGGGGAGCTGTTTTTT,CASSGSGSNTGELFF
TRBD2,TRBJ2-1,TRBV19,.,TGTGCCAGTAAAACTAGCGGGAGCCCTCGGCGCAATGAGCAGTTCTTC,CASKTSGSPRRNEQFF
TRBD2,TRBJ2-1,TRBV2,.,TGTGCCAGCAGTGTCACTTCCAGCGGGATAGGAAGTGAGCAGTTCTTC,CASSVTSSGIGSEQFF
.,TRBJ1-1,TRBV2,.,TGTGCCAGTTGTTTACAGGGAAGTGGTGAAGCTTTCTTT,CASCLQGSGEAFF
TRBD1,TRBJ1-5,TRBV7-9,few,TGTGCCAGCAGCTTAGCAGGGGGCAGAGATTCCCAGCATTTT,CASSLAGGRDSQHF
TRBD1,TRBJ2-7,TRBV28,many,TGTGCCAGCAGTTTAGGGTTTTCGGACAGGCTAACCTACGAGCAGTACTTC,CASSLGFSDRLTYEQYF
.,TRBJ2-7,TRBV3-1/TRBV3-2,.,TGTGCCAGCAGCCAGTATTCTAGAGGTCCCTACGAGCAGTACTTC,CASSQYSRGPYEQYF
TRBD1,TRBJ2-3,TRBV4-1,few,TGCGCCAGCAGCCAAGAAGGGGGCTCCATGAGCACAGATACGCAGTATTTT,CASSQEGGSMSTDTQYF
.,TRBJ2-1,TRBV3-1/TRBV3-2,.,TGTGCCAGCAGCCCGGGGGGCGGGGCTATCAATGAGCAGTTCTTC,CASSPGGGAINEQFF
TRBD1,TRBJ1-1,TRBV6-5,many,TGTGCCACCCGGACCACGACAGGGGGCACTGAAGCTTTCTTT,CATRTTTGGTEAFF
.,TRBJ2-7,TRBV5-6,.,TGTGCCAGCAGCTTGGGCCGCGGCCCCTACGAGCAGTACTTC,CASSLGRGPYEQYF
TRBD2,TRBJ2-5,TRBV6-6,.,TGTGCCAGCAGCCGAGCGGGAGCACAAGAGACCCAGTACTTC,CASSRAGAQETQYF
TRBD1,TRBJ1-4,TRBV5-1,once,TGCGCCAGCAGCTCAACAGGGGCAACTAATGAAAAACTGTTTTTT,CASSSTGATNEKLFF
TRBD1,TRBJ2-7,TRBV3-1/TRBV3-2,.,TGTGCCAGCAGCTCCGGGACAGGGAAGGGCGAGCAGTACTTC,CASSSGTGKGEQYF
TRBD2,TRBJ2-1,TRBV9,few,TGTGCCAGCAGCGCGGGGACTAGCGGGAGTTGGACCTACAATGAGCAGTTCTTC,CASSAGTSGSWTYNEQFF